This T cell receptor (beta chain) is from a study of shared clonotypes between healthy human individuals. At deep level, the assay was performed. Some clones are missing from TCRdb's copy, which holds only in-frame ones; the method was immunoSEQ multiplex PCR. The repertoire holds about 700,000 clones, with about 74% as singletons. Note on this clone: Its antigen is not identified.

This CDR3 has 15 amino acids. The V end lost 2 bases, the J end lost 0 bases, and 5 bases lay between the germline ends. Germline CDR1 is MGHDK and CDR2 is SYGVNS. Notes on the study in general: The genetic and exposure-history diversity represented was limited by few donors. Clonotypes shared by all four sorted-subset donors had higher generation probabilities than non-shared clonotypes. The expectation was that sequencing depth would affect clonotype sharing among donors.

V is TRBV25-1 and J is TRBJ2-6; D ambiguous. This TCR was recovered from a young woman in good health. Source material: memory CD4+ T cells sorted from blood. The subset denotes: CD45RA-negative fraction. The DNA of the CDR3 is TGTGCCAGCAGTGAAGAGAGCTCTGGGGCCAACGTCCTGACTTTC. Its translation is CASSEESSGANVLTF.